A single sample gave rise to the 15 T cell receptor beta chains below, sequenced in a study of tumor-infiltrating lymphocytes in primary liver carcinoma. Starting material of 500 to 600 ng total RNA yielded TCR beta cDNA via a constant-region primer. Each TCR beta library was derived from three nested multiplex PCR rounds that employed slightly modified ARM-PCR. TRBV1-TRBV30 forward primers and a C-beta reverse primer were used in the first two PCR rounds, which each ran for about 10 cycles. Each CDR3 protein is one row after TCRdb ran MiXCR on the multiplex PCR reads. The table includes 90,000 to 100,000 distinct CDR3 sequences, 55% to 70% detected once. The approximately 17-32 mg bulk tissue piece was not sorted before simultaneous RNA and DNA extraction. The sample comprised liver tumor tissue from sampling region 5. Sample subset: tumor region T5, tumor centre. The receptors originated from a woman between 55 and 75 years old with primary liver carcinoma and hepatitis B virus infection.

As to this clonotype: The missing conserved phenylalanine or tryptophan at the end of this CDR3 makes a read error likely. The DNA is left out, because the CDR3 cannot be placed on it with certainty; the CDR3 is given as TCRdb lists it. V gene TRBV5-8 combines with J gene TRBJ1-1. Germline CDR1 and CDR2: SGHTS and YDEGEE. The CDR3 is made up of 14 amino acids, end residues included. The CDR3 loop is CASSQKRGRTEALL.

As concerns this clonotype: This may be a read error, as it is one base from a much larger clone. This chain connects TRBV6-5 to TRBJ2-3, with TRBD2 identical over 14 bases. Germline V CDR1 and CDR2: MNHEY, SVGAGI. The CDR3 has 15 residues. CDR3 coding DNA: TGTGCCTGCAGTCGGACTAGCGGGGGGACAGATACGCAGTATTTT. Residues: CACSRTSGGTDTQYF.

Many counts were recorded for this clonotype. The genes are TRBV29-1 and TRBJ1-4, with D possibly being TRBD1 (6 bases). Germline loops: CDR1 SQVTM, CDR2 ANQGSEA. The V gene lost 4 bases and the J gene lost 4 bases, with 16 bases spanning the gap. This CDR3 is 15 amino acids long. DNA for the CDR3: TGCAGCGTTGGGGCCTCGCAGGGGTTTAATGAAAAACTGTTTTTT. Its translation: CSVGASQGFNEKLFF.

The CDR3 region is CVNSYGGRTSGSEQYF. The CDR3 DNA reads TGTGTCAATAGCTACGGCGGAAGGACCTCGGGAAGCGAGCAGTACTTC. The rearrangement links TRBV11-2 to TRBJ2-7, with D maybe TRBD2 (5 bases). Germline V gives CDR1 SGHAT, CDR2 FQNNGV. The CDR3 has 16 residues.

Judged by abundance, this clonotype is medium-sized. This rearrangement joins TRBV6-5 to TRBJ1-6; no clear D. The CDR3 loop spans 15 amino acids. V lost 0 bases, J lost 10 bases, and 13 bases lay in between. Germline V CDR1 and CDR2: MNHEY, SVGAGI. CDR3 residues: CASSYSGSVGSPLHF. Here the CDR3 DNA reads TGTGCCAGCAGTTACTCTGGGAGTGTTGGATCACCCCTCCACTTT.

Concerning this clonotype itself: This clone may be a read error of a much larger clone one base away. The V and J genes are TRBV6-5 and TRBJ2-3, with 14 bases identical to TRBD2. This CDR3 has 15 residues. Germline CDR1 reads MNHEY; CDR2 reads SVGAGI. With 8 bases clipped from V and 3 bases from J, the junction kept 4 bases outside the gene matches. For the CDR3, the DNA is TGTGCCAGCTGTCGGACTAGCGGGGGGACAGATACGCAGTATTTT. It specifies CASCRTSGGTDTQYF.

This clonotype was found many times. The chain recombines TRBV5-1 with TRBJ2-2; D not resolved. This CDR3 comprises 15 residues. V lost 1 base, J lost 0 bases, and 7 bases lay in between. The germline CDR1 and CDR2 sequences are SGHRS and YFSETQ. This CDR3 is CASSLFGANTGELFF. For the CDR3, the DNA is TGCGCCAGCAGCTTGTTTGGAGCGAACACCGGGGAGCTGTTTTTT.

In the case of this clonotype: This clone may be a read error of a much larger clone one base away. The genes are TRBV30 and TRBJ1-2; 7 bases map to TRBD1. CDR3 length equals 12 residues. Germline CDR1 is GTSNPN and CDR2 is SVGIG (reference sequence). The CDR3 DNA follows: TGTGTCTGGACAGGATTTTCTGGGGGCTACACCTTC. It encodes CVWTGFSGGYTF.

As for this clonotype: A much more abundant neighbour one base away suggests this may be a read error. J is TRBJ2-7 and V is TRBV13, with D perhaps TRBD2 (5 bases). This CDR3 region has 12 residues. Between the trimmed V and J ends, which lost 5 bases and 6 bases, there was a span of 11 bases. Germline V CDR1 and CDR2: PRHDT, FYEKMQ (reference sequence). In DNA, the CDR3 is TGTGCCAGCAGCCCTCATGAGGGCGAGCAGTACTTC. Its protein product is CASSPHEGEQYF.

As to this clonotype: A much larger clone differs by one base, so this may be a read error. V and J are TRBV28 and TRBJ1-6; the D is unclear. This CDR3 comprises 12 residues. From germline, CDR1 is MDHEN and CDR2 SYDVKM. The CDR3 sequence: CASTPYKSPLHF. Here the CDR3 DNA reads TGTGCCAGCACCCCCTATAAATCACCCCTCCACTTT.

Remarks on this clonotype: A junction boundary mismatches the germline segment, possibly from a read error. The chain has TRBV29-1 and TRBJ2-1; TRBD1 matches at 7 bases. CDR1 and CDR2 (germline): SQVTM, ANQGSEA. The CDR3 covers 16 residues. The CDR3, as DNA: TGCAGTGTTGGTTCTGGACGAACAGGGGACAACAATGAGCAGTCCTTC. Translation: CSVGSGRTGDNNEQSF.

Comments on this clonotype: Its ends do not fully match the called genes, so a read error is possible. This chain connects TRBV7-8 to TRBJ2-1; no firm D call. The CDR3 sequence is 13 residues long. Germline V gene lookup returns CDR1 SGHVS and CDR2 FQNEAQ. CDR3 coding DNA: TGTGCCAGCAGCTTGGGCCGTAACTATGAGCGGTTCTTC. Protein: CASSLGRNYERFF.

Remarks on this clonotype: The junction departs from the called germline gene at one end, perhaps through a read error. V gene TRBV4-1 combines with J gene TRBJ2-7; D is possibly TRBD1 or TRBD2 (5 bases each). The CDR3 runs 14 residues. In germline, CDR1 is MGHRA, CDR2 YSYEKL. CDR3 nucleotide sequence: TGCGCTAGCAGACAAGAGGGCAGGGACTACGAGCAGTACTTC. Its protein is CASRQEGRDYEQYF.

This clonotype showed up many times. The gene calls are TRBV10-2 and TRBJ2-5; the match to TRBD1 covers 7 bases. The CDR3 is 12 residues long. V shed 7 bases and J 6 bases; nucleotides not matched to a gene: 5. CDR1 WSHSY and CDR2 SAAADI come from the germline V gene. CDR3 region: CASISGGQTQYF. DNA of the CDR3: TGCGCCAGCATCTCAGGGGGACAGACCCAGTACTTC.

This clonotype was seen a handful of times. The rearrangement uses TRBV5-1 and TRBJ2-3; D ambiguous. The germline V gene encodes CDR1 SGHRS and CDR2 YFSETQ. Deletions cut 0 bases from V and 1 base from J, with 6 bases between. This CDR3 is built from 14 residues. The CDR3 DNA follows: TGCGCCAGCAGCTTGGCCGGACGCACAGATACGCAGTATTTT. Translation: CASSLAGRTDTQYF.